This T cell receptor (beta chain) was observed in a study of PD-1 blockade in mismatch repair-deficient tumors. Note on this clone: The antigen remains undetermined.

The table came from immunoSEQ multiplex PCR; TCRdb's copy has only in-frame clones and leaves some out. The top ten clones hold over 4.5% of a sample with some 70,000 clones, about 72% of them seen once. J lost 4 bases, V lost 10 bases, and 9 bases had no gene match. The germline CDR1 and CDR2 sequences are MNHEY and SMNVEV (reference sequence). This CDR3 comprises 14 residues. Study-wide points: Tumor-resident clones, often undetectable pretreatment in blood, expanded then contracted after pembrolizumab.

Here the sequenced sample was peripheral blood, taken 2 weeks after starting pembrolizumab. This sequence was found in an adult with mismatch repair-deficient cancer. The chain joins TRBV27 to TRBJ2-3; 9 bases are a match to TRBD1. CDR3 region: CATKVQGAADTQYF. CDR3 nucleotide sequence: TGTGCCACCAAAGTACAGGGGGCCGCAGATACGCAGTATTTT.